The TCR beta chain described here comes from a study of blood T cell repertoires in COVID-19. Overall study context: T cells, B-cell-depleted T cells, or PBMCs supplied cDNA or gDNA.

From germline, CDR1 is SNHLY and CDR2 FYNNEI. The V end lost 6 bases, the J end lost 5 bases, and 14 bases lay between the germline ends. The CDR3 is 13 residues long. The protocol was immunoSEQ multiplex PCR, while the TCRdb copy is restricted to in-frame clones and leaves out a portion. The sample records about 200,000 clones, approximately 78% being singletons. Sequencing was performed on peripheral blood. This sequence joins TRBV2 and TRBJ2-7, with a tentative D call TRBD1 (5 bases). This receptor was identified in a woman aged 80 or over with COVID-19, enrolled during active disease. The CDR3, as DNA: TGTGCCAGCAGGTCGGCAGGGCCCCACGAGCAGTACTTC. This translates into CASRSAGPHEQYF.